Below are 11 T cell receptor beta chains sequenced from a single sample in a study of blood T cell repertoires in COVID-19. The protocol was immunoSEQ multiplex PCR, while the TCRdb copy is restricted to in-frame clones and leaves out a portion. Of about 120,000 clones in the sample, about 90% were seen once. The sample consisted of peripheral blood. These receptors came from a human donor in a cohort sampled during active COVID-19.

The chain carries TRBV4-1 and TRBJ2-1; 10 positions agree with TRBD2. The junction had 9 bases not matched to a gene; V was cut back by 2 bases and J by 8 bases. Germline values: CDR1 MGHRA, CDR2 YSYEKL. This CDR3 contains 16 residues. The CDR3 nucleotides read TGCGCCAGCAGCCAAACTGGACTAGCGGAGGTGGATGAGCAGTTCTTC. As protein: CASSQTGLAEVDEQFF.

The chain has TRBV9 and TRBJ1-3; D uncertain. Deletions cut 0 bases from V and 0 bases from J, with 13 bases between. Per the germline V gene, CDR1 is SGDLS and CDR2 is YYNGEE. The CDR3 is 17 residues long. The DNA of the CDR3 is TGTGCCAGCAGCGTAGCATCTCAGGTGTCCTCTGGAAACACCATATATTTT. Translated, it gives CASSVASQVSSGNTIYF. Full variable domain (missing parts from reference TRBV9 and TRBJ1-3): DSGVTQTPKHLITATGQRVTLRCSPRSGDLSVYWYQQSLDQGLQFLIQYYNGEERAKGNILERFSAQQFPDLHSELNLSSLELGDSALYFCASSVASQVSSGNTIYFGEGSWLTVV.

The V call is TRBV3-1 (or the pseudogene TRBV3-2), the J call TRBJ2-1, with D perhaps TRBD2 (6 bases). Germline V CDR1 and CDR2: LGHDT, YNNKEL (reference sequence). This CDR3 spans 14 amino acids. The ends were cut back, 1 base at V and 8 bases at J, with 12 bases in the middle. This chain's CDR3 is CASSQGGGGDEQFF. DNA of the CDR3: TGTGCCAGCAGCCAAGGGGGAGGAGGGGATGAGCAGTTCTTC.

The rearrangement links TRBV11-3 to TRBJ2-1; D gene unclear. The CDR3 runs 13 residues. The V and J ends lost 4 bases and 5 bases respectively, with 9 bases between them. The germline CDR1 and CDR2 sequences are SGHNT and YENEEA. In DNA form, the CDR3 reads TGTGCCAGCAGCTCCCCCGTCCACAATGAGCAGTTCTTC. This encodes CASSSPVHNEQFF.

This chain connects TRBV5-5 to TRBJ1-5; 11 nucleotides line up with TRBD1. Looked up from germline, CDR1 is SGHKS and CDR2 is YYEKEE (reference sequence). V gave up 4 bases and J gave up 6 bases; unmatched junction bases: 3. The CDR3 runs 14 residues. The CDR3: CASSLDRGPQPQHF. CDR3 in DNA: TGTGCCAGCAGCCTGGACAGGGGGCCTCAGCCCCAGCATTTT. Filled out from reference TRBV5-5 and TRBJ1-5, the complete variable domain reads DAGVTQSPTHLIKTRGQQVTLRCSPISGHKSVSWYQQVLGQGPQFIFQYYEKEERGRGNFPDRFSARQFPNYSSELNVNALLLGDSALYLCASSLDRGPQPQHFGDGTRLSIL.

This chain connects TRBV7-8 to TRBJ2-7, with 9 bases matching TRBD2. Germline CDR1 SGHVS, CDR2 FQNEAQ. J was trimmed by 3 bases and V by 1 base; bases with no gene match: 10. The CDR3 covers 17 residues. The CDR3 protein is CASSLVVAGGKSYEQYF. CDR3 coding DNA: TGTGCCAGCAGCTTAGTAGTGGCGGGGGGGAAGAGCTACGAGCAGTACTTC.

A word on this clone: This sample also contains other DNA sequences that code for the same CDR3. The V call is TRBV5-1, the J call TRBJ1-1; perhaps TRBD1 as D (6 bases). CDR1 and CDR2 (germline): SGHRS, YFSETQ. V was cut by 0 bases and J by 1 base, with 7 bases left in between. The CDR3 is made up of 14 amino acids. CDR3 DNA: TGCGCCAGCAGCTTGGGCAGGGGGAACACTGAAGCTTTCTTT. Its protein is CASSLGRGNTEAFF.

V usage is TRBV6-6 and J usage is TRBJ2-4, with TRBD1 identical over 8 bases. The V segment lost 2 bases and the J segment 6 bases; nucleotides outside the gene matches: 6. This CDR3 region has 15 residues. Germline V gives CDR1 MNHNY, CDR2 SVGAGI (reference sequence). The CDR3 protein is CASSYGQGRRNIQYF. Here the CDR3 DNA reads TGTGCCAGCAGTTACGGACAGGGTAGGAGAAACATTCAGTACTTC.

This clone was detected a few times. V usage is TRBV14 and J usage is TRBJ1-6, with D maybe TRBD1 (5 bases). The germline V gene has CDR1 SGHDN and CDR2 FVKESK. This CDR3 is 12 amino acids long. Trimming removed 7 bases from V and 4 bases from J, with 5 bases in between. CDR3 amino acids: CASKGYNSPLHF. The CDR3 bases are TGTGCCAGCAAGGGGTATAATTCACCCCTCCACTTT. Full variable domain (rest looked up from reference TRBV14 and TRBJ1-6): EAGVTQFPSHSVIEKGQTVTLRCDPISGHDNLYWYRRVMGKEIKFLLHFVKESKQDESGMPNNRFLAERTGGTYSTLKVQPAELEDSGVYFCASKGYNSPLHFGNGTRLTVT.

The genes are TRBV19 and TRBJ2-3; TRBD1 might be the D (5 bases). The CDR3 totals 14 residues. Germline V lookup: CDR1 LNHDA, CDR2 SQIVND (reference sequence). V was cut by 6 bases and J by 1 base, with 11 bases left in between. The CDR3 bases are TGTGCCAGTAGCCAGGGTAGGGGCACAGATACGCAGTATTTT. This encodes CASSQGRGTDTQYF. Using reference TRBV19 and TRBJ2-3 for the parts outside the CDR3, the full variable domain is DGGITQSPKYLFRKEGQNVTLSCEQNLNHDAMYWYRQDPGQGLRLIYYSQIVNDFQKGDIAEGYSVSREKKESFPLTVTSAQKNPTAFYLCASSQGRGTDTQYFGPGTRLTVL.

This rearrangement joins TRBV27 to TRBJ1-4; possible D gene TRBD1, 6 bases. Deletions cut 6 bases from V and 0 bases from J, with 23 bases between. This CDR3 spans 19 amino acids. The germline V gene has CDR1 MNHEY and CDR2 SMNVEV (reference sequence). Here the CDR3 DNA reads TGTGCCAGCAGAACCTTCACGGGACAAGGTTTTGCAACTAATGAAAAACTGTTTTTT. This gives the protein CASRTFTGQGFATNEKLFF.